Below, 5 T cell receptor beta chains from the same sample are listed, as sequenced in a study of CD8 T cells in Susac syndrome. The RNA input was 0.5 to 1 ug, and it was reverse transcribed with random hexamers. TCRdb reanalysed the immunoSEQ multiplex PCR reads using MiXCR and keeps one entry per CDR3 protein. This table has roughly 170,000 distinct CDR3 sequences, approximately 93% appearing once. The sequenced material came from CD4+ T cells from PBMCs. These receptors were collected from a human donor with multiple sclerosis.

The CDR3, as DNA: TGTGCCAGCAGTAGACAGGGCAGTCGCTATGGCTACACCTTC. Its protein is CASSRQGSRYGYTF. The chain joins TRBV2 to TRBJ1-2; 7 nucleotides agree with TRBD1. This CDR3 is 14 amino acids long. CDR1 and CDR2 from the germline V gene are SNHLY and FYNNEI. V lost 5 bases and J lost 4; bases outside the gene matches: 7.

This clonotype showed up just once. The chain employs TRBV7-2 and TRBJ1-1; D gene ambiguous. The V end was cut by 5 bases, the J end by 1 base, with 8 bases between. CDR1 and CDR2 from the germline V gene are SGHTA and FQGNSA. CDR3 length equals 13 residues. The chain's CDR3 is CASSKTRNTEAFF. CDR3 DNA: TGTGCCAGCAGCAAAACGCGGAACACTGAAGCTTTCTTT.

V gene TRBV20-1 combines with J gene TRBJ1-2; tentative D call: TRBD1 (5 bases). Germline-derived CDR1 and CDR2 are DFQATT and SNEGSKA (reference sequence). Trimming took 6 bases from V and 6 from J, leaving 14 bases between them. This CDR3 spans 12 amino acids. This CDR3 is CSAAKGPDGYTF. CDR3 coding DNA: TGCAGTGCCGCGAAGGGGCCTGATGGCTACACCTTC.

V usage is TRBV3-1 and J usage is TRBJ2-6; no definite D call. Trimming removed 4 bases at V and 2 bases at J, with 6 bases between. The CDR3 spans 14 residues. The germline V gene has CDR1 LGHDT and CDR2 YNNKEL (reference sequence). The CDR3 protein is CASSPGPGANVLTF. CDR3 bases: TGTGCCAGCAGCCCAGGCCCTGGGGCCAACGTCCTGACTTTC.

This chain connects TRBV4-2 to TRBJ2-3; the D is unclear. Trimming removed 6 bases at V and 1 base at J, with 14 bases between. CDR3 length: 15 residues. Germline V lookup: CDR1 LGHNA, CDR2 YNFKEQ. The CDR3 coding sequence is TGTGCCAGCAGGGAATTTATTGAACGCACAGATACGCAGTATTTT. This gives the protein CASREFIERTDTQYF.